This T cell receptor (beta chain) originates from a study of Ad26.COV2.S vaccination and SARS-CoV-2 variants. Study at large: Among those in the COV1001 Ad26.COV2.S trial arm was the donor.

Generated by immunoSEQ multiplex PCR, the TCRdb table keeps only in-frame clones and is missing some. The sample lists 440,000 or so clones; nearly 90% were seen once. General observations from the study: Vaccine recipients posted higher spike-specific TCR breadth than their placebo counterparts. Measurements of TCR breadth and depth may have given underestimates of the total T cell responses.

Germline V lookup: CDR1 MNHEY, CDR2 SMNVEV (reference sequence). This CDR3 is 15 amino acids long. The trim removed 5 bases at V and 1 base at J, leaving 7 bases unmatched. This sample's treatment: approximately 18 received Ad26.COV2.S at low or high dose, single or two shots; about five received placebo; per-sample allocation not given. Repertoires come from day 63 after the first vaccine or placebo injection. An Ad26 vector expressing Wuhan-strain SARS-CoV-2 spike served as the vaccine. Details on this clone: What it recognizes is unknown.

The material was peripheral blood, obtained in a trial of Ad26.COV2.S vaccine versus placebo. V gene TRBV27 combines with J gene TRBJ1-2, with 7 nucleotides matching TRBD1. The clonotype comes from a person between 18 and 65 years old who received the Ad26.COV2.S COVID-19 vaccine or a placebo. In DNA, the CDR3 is TGTGCCAGCAGTCCCTACAGGGGCCGTAACTATGGCTACACCTTC. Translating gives CASSPYRGRNYGYTF.